This is a list of T cell receptor beta chains from one sample in a study of blood T cells in healthy people across ages. In TCRdb, the 5' RACE reads were re-called with MiXCR into one record per CDR3 protein. The sample consists of hundreds of thousands of distinct CDR3 sequences, roughly 44% of them appearing once. Sequencing was carried out using blood. These receptors all come from a man in his fifties or sixties in good health. Each CDR3 is given with its conserved first and last residue. Each record gives: V gene, D gene, clone size, J gene, CDR3 DNA, CDR3 protein. The D gene is left open where the match is weak. The listing skips clone size in some rows; elsewhere it reads once, few, many or a size class.

TRBV18	-	-	TRBJ2-1	TGTGCCAGCTCACCTAACAGGGAGAATGAGCAGTTCTTC	CASSPNRENEQFF
TRBV20-1	TRBD2	many	TRBJ2-7	TGCAGTGCCCCCGAGCGGGGCTCCTACGAGCAGTACTTC	CSAPERGSYEQYF
TRBV28	-	-	TRBJ1-1	TGTGCCAGCAGTTCAAACGGCGGGCGTAAGAACACTGAAGCTTTCTTT	CASSSNGGRKNTEAFF
TRBV4-3	-	many	TRBJ2-5	TGCGCCAGCAGCCAAGACTCCGGGGGAATGGAGACCCAGTACTTC	CASSQDSGGMETQYF
TRBV29-1	-	few	TRBJ2-7	TGCAGCGTGGGGGGCGGTTCCTACGAGCAGTACTTC	CSVGGGSYEQYF
TRBV2	-	-	TRBJ1-1	TGTGCCAGCAGTGATCTCTGGAAAATGAACACTGAAGCTTTCTTT	CASSDLWKMNTEAFF
TRBV20-1	-	few	TRBJ1-6	TGCAGTGCTAGAGTGGAGGGAGGTCCCTATAATTCACCCCTCCACTTT	CSARVEGGPYNSPLHF
TRBV20-1	-	-	TRBJ2-3	TGCAGTGCCCAACGGATAGATACGCAGTATTTT	CSAQRIDTQYF
TRBV12-3/TRBV12-4	-	-	TRBJ2-7	TGTGCCAGCAGTTCAGGGTTCTACGAGCAGTACTTC	CASSSGFYEQYF
TRBV30	-	-	TRBJ2-5	TGTGCCTGGAGTGTTGGAGGGACAGAGACCCAGTACTTC	CAWSVGGTETQYF
TRBV7-2	-	-	TRBJ2-2	TGTGCCAGCAGCTACCTATTGGGGTCCGGGGAGCTGTTTTTT	CASSYLLGSGELFF
TRBV20-1	-	-	TRBJ2-1	TGCAGTGCTAGGTTCCAGGCCCATTACGAGCAGTTCTTC	CSARFQAHYEQFF
TRBV20-1	-	-	TRBJ2-1	TGCAGTGCTAGAGAAGAGTGGGGAGAGACCCAGTTCTTC	CSAREEWGETQFF
TRBV11-2	TRBD1	few	TRBJ1-2	TGTGCCAGCAGCCCGCACCCCGGGACAGGGGGCCTCTATGGTTACACCTTC	CASSPHPGTGGLYGYTF
TRBV9	TRBD1	-	TRBJ1-1	TGTGCCAGCAGCGAGACAGGGGGCAGGAACACTGAAGCTTTCTTT	CASSETGGRNTEAFF
TRBV6-2/TRBV6-3	TRBD1	-	TRBJ2-5	TGTGCCAGCAGTTCTCCCGGGACAGGGCTTTGGGAGCAGTACTTC	CASSSPGTGLWEQYF
TRBV7-9	-	-	TRBJ1-6	TGTGCCAGCAGCTTAGGGCAGCCTACGGGTTCACCCCTCCACTTT	CASSLGQPTGSPLHF
TRBV3-1	-	-	TRBJ1-1	TGTGCCAGCAGCTTGGGGGGGGCGCTAACTGAAGCTTTCTTT	CASSLGGALTEAFF
TRBV7-9	-	few	TRBJ1-4	TGTGCCAGCAGCTTCGCAGGGGAGGATGAAAAACTGTTTTTT	CASSFAGEDEKLFF
TRBV24-1	-	-	TRBJ2-1	TGTGCCACCAGTGATTTGAACGAACAGTTCTTC	CATSDLNEQFF
TRBV7-2	-	-	TRBJ1-6	TGTGCCAGCGGCTGGGGTGTAGGGTCTTCACCCCTCCACTTT	CASGWGVGSSPLHF
TRBV6-2/TRBV6-3	TRBD2	few	TRBJ2-1	TGTGCCAGCAGTCCTGGGACTAGCGGGGGGCGTCGGAATGAGCAGTTCTTC	CASSPGTSGGRRNEQFF
TRBV29-1	-	-	TRBJ1-2	TGCAGCGTGTCTAGCCGAGCTAACTATGGCTACACCTTC	CSVSSRANYGYTF
TRBV30	-	few	TRBJ2-7	TGTGCCTGGAGTATTCTTCACGAGCAGTACTTC	CAWSILHEQYF
TRBV27	-	few	TRBJ1-1	TGTGCCAGCAGTTTATCTCAGACCATCCCTCTATCTGAAGCTTTCTTT	CASSLSQTIPLSEAFF
TRBV5-1	-	-	TRBJ1-2	TGCGCCAGCAGCGTGGAACAGAAATATGGCTACACCTTC	CASSVEQKYGYTF
TRBV7-9	-	-	TRBJ2-7	TGTGCCAGCAGCCCCCGGGACAAACCCTACGAGCAGTACTTC	CASSPRDKPYEQYF
TRBV9	TRBD2	few	TRBJ2-7	TGTGCCAGCAGCGTAGGCGGTAGCGGGGGCTCCTACGAGCAGTACTTC	CASSVGGSGGSYEQYF
TRBV20-1	-	few	TRBJ2-5	TGCAGTGCCAAAATAGCGGCCGGGTTGGAGACCCAGTACTTC	CSAKIAAGLETQYF
TRBV10-3	-	few	TRBJ2-7	TGTGCCATCATGTCTGGTGCGGACTACGAGCAGTACTTC	CAIMSGADYEQYF
TRBV5-5	-	-	TRBJ2-6	TGTGCCAGCGGCTCCCGAACAGTCTCTGGGGCCAACGTCCTGACTTTC	CASGSRTVSGANVLTF
TRBV12-3/TRBV12-4	-	-	TRBJ2-7	TGTGCCAGCAGTTTTGAGGGGGGGACGCAGTACTTC	CASSFEGGTQYF
TRBV12-3/TRBV12-4	TRBD1	few	TRBJ1-6	TGTGCCAGCAGTTTATTGGGGACAGGGGGAGGCTCACCCCTCCACTTT	CASSLLGTGGGSPLHF
TRBV20-1	-	-	TRBJ1-2	TGCAGTGCTAGAGAACAGGTTAACTATGGCTACACCTTC	CSAREQVNYGYTF
TRBV5-4	TRBD1	-	TRBJ1-4	TGTGCCAGCAGCTTGGGGAAAGACAGGGGACGTAGTGAAAAACTGTTTTTT	CASSLGKDRGRSEKLFF
TRBV7-9	-	-	TRBJ2-1	TGTGCCAGCAGCTTTCGTGGGGAGAGCTCGAGGAATGAGCAGTTCTTC	CASSFRGESSRNEQFF
TRBV6-5	TRBD1	few	TRBJ1-2	TGTGCCAGCAGTTTCCGGACAGGCTATGGCTACACCTTC	CASSFRTGYGYTF
TRBV6-2/TRBV6-3	TRBD1	-	TRBJ2-1	TGTGCCAGCGTGGGACAGGGAAGCTACAATGAGCAGTTCTTC	CASVGQGSYNEQFF
TRBV7-2	TRBD1	-	TRBJ2-5	TGTGCCAGCAGCTTAAGACCGGGACAGGCTGAGACCCAGTACTTC	CASSLRPGQAETQYF
TRBV9	-	once	TRBJ1-2	TGTGCCAGCAGCGGGGGGGCTGGCTACACCTTC	CASSGGAGYTF
TRBV20-1	TRBD1	-	TRBJ2-1	TGCAGTGCGCCTAGACAGGGGGCCGGGCAAGAGACCCAGTTCTTC	CSAPRQGAGQETQFF
TRBV7-6	-	-	TRBJ2-7	TGTGCCAGCAGCTCCACATTTGCGGGGATCAACGAGCAGTACTTC	CASSSTFAGINEQYF
TRBV10-3	TRBD2	-	TRBJ2-7	TGTGCCATCAGAGTAGCGGGGGAATCCTACGAGCAGTACTTC	CAIRVAGESYEQYF
TRBV11-2	-	few	TRBJ2-5	TGTGCCAGCAGCTTACAACCGGTTGAGACCCAGTACTTC	CASSLQPVETQYF
TRBV6-1	TRBD2	-	TRBJ2-3	TGTGCCAGCAACTTACTAGCGGGGGAAGGGGATACGCAGTATTTT	CASNLLAGEGDTQYF
TRBV7-2	-	-	TRBJ1-2	TGTGCCAGCAGCTTAAGCCAGGGGATCTATGGCTACACCTTC	CASSLSQGIYGYTF
TRBV7-2	-	-	TRBJ1-6	TGTGCCAGCACCTCAATTAATACAGCACCCCTCCACTTT	CASTSINTAPLHF
TRBV7-2	-	-	TRBJ2-1	TGTGCCAGCAGCTTAGTGCGGGGCCCCTACAATGAGCAGTTCTTC	CASSLVRGPYNEQFF
TRBV28	TRBD1	-	TRBJ1-5	TGTGCCAGCAGTTTAATCCCTTCAGGGGGGGATCAGCCCCAGCATTTT	CASSLIPSGGDQPQHF
TRBV9	-	-	TRBJ1-6	TGTGCCAGCAGCGTTGGGGGAGCCACGGGGGCCCTCCACTTT	CASSVGGATGALHF